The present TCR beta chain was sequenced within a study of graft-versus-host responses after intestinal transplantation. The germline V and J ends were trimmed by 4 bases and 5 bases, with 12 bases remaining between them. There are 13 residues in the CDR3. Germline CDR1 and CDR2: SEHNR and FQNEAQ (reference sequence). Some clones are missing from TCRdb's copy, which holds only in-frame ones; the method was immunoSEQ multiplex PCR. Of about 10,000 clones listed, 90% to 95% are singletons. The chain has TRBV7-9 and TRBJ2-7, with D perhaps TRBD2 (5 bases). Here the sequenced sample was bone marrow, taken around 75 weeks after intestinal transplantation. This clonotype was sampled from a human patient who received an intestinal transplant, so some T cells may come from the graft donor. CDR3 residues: CASSSGERDEQYF. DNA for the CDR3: TGTGCCAGCAGCTCCGGGGAACGGGACGAGCAGTACTTC.